What follows describes a single TCR beta chain. Only a few counts were recorded for this clone. What this receptor recognizes is not known. No clone much larger than this one lies a single base away; base qualities are absent. The data stem from a study of metastatic and nonmetastatic thyroid tumors (TCRdb year 2020). In the study overall: Repertoires were compared across peripheral blood and tumor or nodule tissue samples from malignant and benign thyroid patients. Paper-wide results and their limitations: In both blood and tumor samples, TCR beta diversity was reported to be significantly higher in malignant tumors than in benign nodules.

Before undergoing thyroid surgery, none of the patients had been given any kind of treatment. Using T-cell receptor beta sequencing, the study looked back at clinical samples from patients collected from the early 2010s to the late 2010s. The germline V gene encodes CDR1 MDHEN and CDR2 SYDVKM. Inclusive of the bounding cysteine and phenylalanine, the CDR3 is 15 residues long. Kept here is only the CDR3 DNA, which spans 45 bases and is read in frame from base 1. Deletion took 5 bases off V and 3 bases off J, with a span of 17 bases between the germline ends. Library construction relied on PCR. Sequencing instrument: Illumina HiSeq 4000. High-throughput sequencing was used to profile the CDR3 region of the TCR beta-chain in every patient. Under the source paper's analysis protocol: The researchers built a classifier to tell apart papillary thyroid cancer patients with distant metastasis, based on CDR3 differences among clinicopathological groups. To measure repertoire diversity the researchers used the Shannon index, while the Morisita-Horn index served to gauge how similar the tumor and blood repertoires were. The raw public data were reprocessed by TCRdb itself: fastp quality trimming at Q25, MiXCR clonotype calling, in-frame beta chains only. It is TCRdb's table, rather than the study itself, that gives the V and J calls and clone size. This sample holds some 13,000 clones; 28% were observed only once. The ten largest clones take up 9.5% to 15% of the sample.

The specimen sequenced was tumor tissue. This TCR was recovered from a female donor with papillary thyroid cancer or a benign thyroid nodule (not recorded which). Some clones in this sample may be carry-over from other donors' samples. The chain couples TRBV28 to TRBJ2-7; the D region possibly corresponds to TRBD2 (6 bases align). CDR3 loop: CASSLRTTFIYEQYF. The DNA reads TGTGCCAGCAGTCTCCGGACTACCTTCATCTACGAGCAGTACTTC. This CDR3, with the reference TRBV28 and TRBJ2-7 proteins standing in past its ends, gives the full variable domain DVKVTQSSRYLVKRTGEKVFLECVQDMDHENMFWYRQDPGLGLRLIYFSYDVKMKEKGDIPEGYSVSREKKERFSLILESASTNQTSMYLCASSLRTTFIYEQYFGPGTRLTVT.